The text below deals with one T cell receptor beta chain. The antigen is not known. The data belong to a study of cytomegalovirus exposure and HLA in healthy donors. In the study overall: The 120 or so validation repertoires were produced on the same platform as the approximately 620 repertoires of the first cohort. This was reported in a later analysis. Overall study results and limits: Cytomegalovirus-associated TCR beta chains were listed, numbering 164. Rare TCR sequences dominated, though some public TCRs recurred in many donors.

Clones were read by immunoSEQ multiplex PCR, and TCRdb kept only the in-frame ones, dropping some. The data contain 85,000 to 130,000 clones, 88% of them singletons. This CDR3 comprises 13 residues. Germline CDR1 MGHDK, CDR2 SYGVNS. Between the trimmed V and J ends, which lost 2 bases and 4 bases, there was a span of 8 bases. Sequenced input: PBMCs. The chain uses TRBV25-1 and TRBJ1-1, with unresolved D. The clonotype comes from a woman between 18 and 30 years old in good health and CMV-seropositive. In DNA, the CDR3 is TGTGCCAGCAGTGAAGTAACAGCCACTGAAGCTTTCTTT. Its translation: CASSEVTATEAFF.